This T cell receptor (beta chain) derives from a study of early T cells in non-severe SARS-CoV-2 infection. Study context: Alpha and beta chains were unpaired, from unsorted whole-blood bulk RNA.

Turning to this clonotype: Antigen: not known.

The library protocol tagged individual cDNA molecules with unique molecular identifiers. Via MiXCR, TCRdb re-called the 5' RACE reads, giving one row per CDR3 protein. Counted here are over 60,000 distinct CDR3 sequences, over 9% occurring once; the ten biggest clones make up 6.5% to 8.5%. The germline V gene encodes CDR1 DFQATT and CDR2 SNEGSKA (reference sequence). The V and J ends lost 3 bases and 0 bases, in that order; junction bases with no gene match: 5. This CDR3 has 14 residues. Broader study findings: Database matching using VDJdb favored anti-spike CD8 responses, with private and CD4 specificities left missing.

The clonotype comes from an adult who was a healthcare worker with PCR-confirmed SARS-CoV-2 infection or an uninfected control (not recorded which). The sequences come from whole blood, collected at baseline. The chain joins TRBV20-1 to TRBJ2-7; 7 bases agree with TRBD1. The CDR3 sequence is CSARGTVFSYEQYF. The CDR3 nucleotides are TGCAGTGCTAGGGGGACAGTGTTCTCCTACGAGCAGTACTTC.